This T cell receptor (beta chain) was observed in a study of T cells in Graves' hyperthyroidism and ophthalmopathy. In the study overall: It was at initial diagnosis, before any treatment, that peripheral blood was collected.

A remark on this clonotype: Its antigen is as yet unknown. This may stem from a read error, because a much larger clone lies one nucleotide away.

The study, taken as a whole, reports: Ophthalmopathy was told apart from stable hyperthyroidism by a 13 V-J model.

The TCR beta CDR3 regions underwent amplification using RNA transcripts as the source. The HTBI set primed first-round TCR CDR3 RT-PCR. TCRdb re-analysed the multiplex PCR reads in MiXCR, keeping a single row per CDR3 protein. The sample carries 500,000 or so distinct CDR3 sequences, 17% recorded once. The germline gives CDR1 MNHEY, CDR2 SVGEGT. This CDR3 contains 14 residues. Pregnant or lactating patients were excluded, as were those with uncontrolled infection or other autoimmune disease. Orbital computed tomography, thyroid ultrasound, serum thyroxine and TRAb, and clinical symptoms together informed the diagnoses.

The TCR sequence derives from a woman under 30 with Graves' ophthalmopathy. The gene calls are TRBV6-2 or TRBV6-3 and TRBJ2-1; D gene ambiguous. Sequenced sample: blood. The CDR3, as DNA: TGTGCCAGCACTAGGGCCAGCTCCTACAATCAGCAGTTCTTC. It yields the protein CASTRASSYNQQFF.